Given below is one TCR beta chain in context. This entry is derived from a study of blood T cell repertoires in COVID-19. Background on the study: COVID-19 samples, acute and convalescent, were from the United States, Italy and Spain. T cells, B-cell-depleted T cells, or PBMCs supplied cDNA or gDNA.

V trimming: 4 bases; J trimming: 8 bases; junction bases outside the gene matches: 6. The CDR3 has 14 amino acids. In germline, CDR1 is LNHDA, CDR2 SQIVND (reference sequence). As originally analysed: Reference gene primer amplification yielded estimated nucleated cell counts. Sequencing was performed with immunoSEQ multiplex PCR; in TCRdb, only in-frame clones are kept and a portion is missing. The D gene and trimming were derived from the DNA, and the V and J assignments and clone size from that table. The table has 130,000 to 150,000 clones, 60% to 80% seen once. This TCR was sampled from a man in his fifties with active or convalescent COVID-19. The sample comprised peripheral blood. The J gene is TRBJ1-4, the V gene TRBV19, with TRBD1 identical over 8 bases. The CDR3 region is CASSTDRGGEKLFF. The DNA of the CDR3 is TGTGCCAGTAGTACCGACAGGGGCGGGGAAAAACTGTTTTTT.